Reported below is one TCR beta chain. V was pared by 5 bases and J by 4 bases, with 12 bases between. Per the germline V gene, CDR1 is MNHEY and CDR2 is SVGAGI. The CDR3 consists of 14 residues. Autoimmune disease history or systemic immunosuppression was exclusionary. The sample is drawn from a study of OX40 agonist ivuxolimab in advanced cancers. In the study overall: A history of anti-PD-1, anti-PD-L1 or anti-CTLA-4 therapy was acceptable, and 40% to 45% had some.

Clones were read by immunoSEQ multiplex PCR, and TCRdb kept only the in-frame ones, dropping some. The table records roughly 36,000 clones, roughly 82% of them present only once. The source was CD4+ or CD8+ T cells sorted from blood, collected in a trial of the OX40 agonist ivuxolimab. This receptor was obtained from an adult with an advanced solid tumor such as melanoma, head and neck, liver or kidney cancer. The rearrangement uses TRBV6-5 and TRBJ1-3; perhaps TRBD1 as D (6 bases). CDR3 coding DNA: TGTGCCAGCAGTCGCGGGACACAGGGAAACACCATATATTTT. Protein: CASSRGTQGNTIYF.